This T cell receptor (beta chain) derives from a study of T-cell reconstitution after alpha-beta-depleted transplantation in children. Study-wide results and limits: Counts and diversity of T cells one year after transplant came mostly from newly produced T cells. Expanded graft clones, several hundred of them, were reportedly the source of alpha-beta T cells about two months after transplant.

Preparing the TCRbeta library involved the use of unique molecular identifiers. Using its own MiXCR run on the PCR reads, TCRdb lists one record per CDR3 protein. The sample records 95,000 to 120,000 distinct CDR3 sequences, almost 6.5% being singletons. This clonotype was recorded at least ten times. What it binds is unknown. The receptor comes from a male patient aged 2-10 years who had a stem cell transplant for acute lymphoblastic leukemia, so the T cells may come from the graft donor. This specimen consisted of PBMCs, mostly from graft donor cells, obtained 360 days after TCRalphabeta/CD19-depleted stem cell transplant.

The DNA of the CDR3 is TGTGCCAGCAGCATGGGACTAGCGGGAGGGGATGAGCAGTTCTTC. Its protein product is CASSMGLAGGDEQFF. The chain combines TRBV7-2 with TRBJ2-1, with 16 bases that match TRBD2. Germline V gives CDR1 SGHTA, CDR2 FQGNSA. V lost 5 bases to trimming and J lost 8 bases; unmatched junction nucleotides: 3. This CDR3 contains 15 residues.